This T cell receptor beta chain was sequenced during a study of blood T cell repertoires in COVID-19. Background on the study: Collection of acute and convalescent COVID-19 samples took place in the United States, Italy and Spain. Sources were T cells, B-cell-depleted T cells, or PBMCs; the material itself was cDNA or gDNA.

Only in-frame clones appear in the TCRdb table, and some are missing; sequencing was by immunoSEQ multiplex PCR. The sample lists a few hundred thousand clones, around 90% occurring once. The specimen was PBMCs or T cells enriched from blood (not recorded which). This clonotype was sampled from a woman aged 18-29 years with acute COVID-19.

In nucleotides, the CDR3 is TGTGCCAGCAATCCCGGGTTGAACACTGAAGCTTTCTTT. It codes for CASNPGLNTEAFF. The chain carries TRBV28 and TRBJ1-1, with D unresolved. Trimming cost V 7 bases and J 0 bases, with 9 bases left between them. In germline, CDR1 is MDHEN, CDR2 SYDVKM. The CDR3 is 13 amino acids.